The T cell receptor beta chain described here comes from a study of CD8+CD57+ T cells in acquired aplastic anemia. The wider study: Sorted CD4+ plus CD8+ cells gave DNA averaging around 3.2 ug. Findings and caveats of the study: The CD8+ Simpson's diversity of patients and controls was not significantly different.

Patients picked for sequencing had shown CD8+CD57+ cell expansion detected by flow cytometry. Blood was sampled before the patients had received any therapy. This CDR3 comprises 14 residues. Unmatched junction bases numbered 9, after V lost 6 bases and J lost 5 bases. CDR1 and CDR2 (germline): SEHNR, FQNEAQ (reference sequence). The template used for profiling TCR beta VDJ and CDR3 was genomic DNA. MiXCR, run by TCRdb on the reads, gives a single entry per CDR3 protein. Here the sample spans approximately 300,000 distinct CDR3 sequences, 45% to 65% being singletons. In regard to this clonotype: Its antigen is still unknown.

This receptor was identified in a human donor with aplastic anemia. The sample was sorted CD4+, CD8+, or CD8+CD57+ T cells (not recorded which) from PBMCs. This chain links TRBV7-9 with TRBJ2-5; 7 nucleotides align to TRBD2. The CDR3 is CASSLAALGETQYF. CDR3 in DNA: TGTGCCAGCAGTCTAGCGGCCTTGGGTGAGACCCAGTACTTC.